This T cell receptor (beta chain) was captured by sequencing in a study of brain T cells in children with intractable seizures. CDR1 SGHTA and CDR2 FQGNSA come from the germline V gene. The CDR3 has 11 amino acids. Trimming shortened V by 8 bases and J by 4 bases, and 7 bases separated the two germline ends. Data came from immunoSEQ multiplex PCR; TCRdb stores just in-frame clones and leaves some out. The sample lists around 38,000 clones, 75% to 95% seen once, with 5% to 7.5% in the top ten. Concerning this clone: The antigen is unknown.

Findings of the study overall: Only CDR3 sequence similarity suggested viral specificity, without known HCMV serostatus.

The sequencing used peripheral blood, collected at surgery. The chain has TRBV7-2 and TRBJ2-3, with D unclear. This receptor was obtained from a girl aged 2 to 9 with tuberous sclerosis and intractable seizures. The CDR3 DNA follows: TGTGCCAGCTCGCGGCCAGATACGCAGTATTTT. This codes for CASSRPDTQYF.